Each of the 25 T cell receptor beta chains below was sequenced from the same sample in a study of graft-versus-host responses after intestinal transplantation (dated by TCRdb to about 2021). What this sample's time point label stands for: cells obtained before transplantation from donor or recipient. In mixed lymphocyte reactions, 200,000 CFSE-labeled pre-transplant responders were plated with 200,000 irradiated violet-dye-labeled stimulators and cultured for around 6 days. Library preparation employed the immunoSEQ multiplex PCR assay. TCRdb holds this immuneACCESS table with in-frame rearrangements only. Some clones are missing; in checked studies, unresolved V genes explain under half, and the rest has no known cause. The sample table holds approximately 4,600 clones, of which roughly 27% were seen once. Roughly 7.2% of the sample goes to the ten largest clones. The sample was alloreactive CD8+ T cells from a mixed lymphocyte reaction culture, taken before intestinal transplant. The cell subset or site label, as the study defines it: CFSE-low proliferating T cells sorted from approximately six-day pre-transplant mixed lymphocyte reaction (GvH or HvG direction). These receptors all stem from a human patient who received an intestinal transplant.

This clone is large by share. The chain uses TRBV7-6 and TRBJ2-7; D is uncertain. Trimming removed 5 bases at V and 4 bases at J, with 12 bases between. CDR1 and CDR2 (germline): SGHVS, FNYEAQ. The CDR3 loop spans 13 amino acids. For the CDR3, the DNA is TGTGCCAGCAGCACCGGTATCGGATACGAGCAGTACTTC. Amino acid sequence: CASSTGIGYEQYF.

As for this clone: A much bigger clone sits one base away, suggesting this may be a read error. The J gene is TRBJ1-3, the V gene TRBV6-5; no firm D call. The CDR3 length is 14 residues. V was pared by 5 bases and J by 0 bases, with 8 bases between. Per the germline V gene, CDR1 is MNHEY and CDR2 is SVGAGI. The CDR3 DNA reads TGTGCCAGCAGTCTACTGAGCTCTGGAAACACCATATATTTT. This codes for CASSLLSSGNTIYF.

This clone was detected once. CDR3 DNA: TGTGCCTACTCCGGGACAACGGATGGCTACACCTTC. It yields the protein CAYSGTTDGYTF. The V call is TRBV30, the J call TRBJ1-2; TRBD1 might be the D (6 bases). Trimming cost V 7 bases and J 6 bases, with 15 bases left between them. The germline V gene encodes CDR1 GTSNPN and CDR2 SVGIG (reference sequence). The CDR3 extends over 12 amino acids.

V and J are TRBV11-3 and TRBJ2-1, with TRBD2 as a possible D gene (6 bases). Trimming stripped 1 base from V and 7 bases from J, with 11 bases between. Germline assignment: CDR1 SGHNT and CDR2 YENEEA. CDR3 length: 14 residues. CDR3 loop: CASSLAGVFNEQFF. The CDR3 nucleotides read TGTGCCAGCAGCTTAGCGGGAGTCTTTAATGAGCAGTTCTTC.

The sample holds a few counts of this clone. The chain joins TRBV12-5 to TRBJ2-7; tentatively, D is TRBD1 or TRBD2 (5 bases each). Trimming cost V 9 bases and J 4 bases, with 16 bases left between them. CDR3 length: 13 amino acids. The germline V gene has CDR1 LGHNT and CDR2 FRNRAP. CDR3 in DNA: TGTGCTAGCGGGACCTCTAGTTGGTACGAGCAGTACTTC. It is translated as CASGTSSWYEQYF. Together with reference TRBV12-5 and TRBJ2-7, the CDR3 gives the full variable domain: DARVTQTPRHKVTEMGQEVTMRCQPILGHNTVFWYRQTMMQGLELLAYFRNRAPLDDSGMPKDRFSAEMPDATLATLKIQPSEPRDSAVYFCASGTSSWYEQYFGPGTRLTVT.

The CDR3 DNA sequence: TGTGCCAGCAGTTTATCGTTGGGACTAGCGGGACCTTCTAGCACAGATACGCAGTATTTT. Protein product: CASSLSLGLAGPSSTDTQYF. This chain connects TRBV28 to TRBJ2-3; 13 positions agree with TRBD2. The CDR3 sequence is 20 residues long. V shed 1 base and J 0 bases; nucleotides not matched to a gene: 10. Germline CDR1 and CDR2: MDHEN and SYDVKM.

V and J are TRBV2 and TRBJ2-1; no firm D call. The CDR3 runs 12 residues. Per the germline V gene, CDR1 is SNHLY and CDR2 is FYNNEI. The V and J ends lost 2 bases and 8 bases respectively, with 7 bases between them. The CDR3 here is CASSELQDEQFF. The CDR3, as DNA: TGTGCCAGCAGTGAACTTCAGGATGAGCAGTTCTTC. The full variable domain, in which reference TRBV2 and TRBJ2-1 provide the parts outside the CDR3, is EPEVTQTPSHQVTQMGQEVILRCVPISNHLYFYWYRQILGQKVEFLVSFYNNEISEKSEIFDDQFSVERPDGSNFTLKIRSTKLEDSAMYFCASSELQDEQFFGPGTRLTVL.

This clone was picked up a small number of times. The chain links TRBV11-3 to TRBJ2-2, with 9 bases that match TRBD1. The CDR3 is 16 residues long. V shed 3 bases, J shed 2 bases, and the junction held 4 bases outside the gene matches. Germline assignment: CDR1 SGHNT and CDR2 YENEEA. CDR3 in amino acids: CASSFAGQGNTGELFF. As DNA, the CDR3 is TGTGCCAGCAGCTTTGCGGGACAGGGAAACACCGGGGAGCTGTTTTTT.

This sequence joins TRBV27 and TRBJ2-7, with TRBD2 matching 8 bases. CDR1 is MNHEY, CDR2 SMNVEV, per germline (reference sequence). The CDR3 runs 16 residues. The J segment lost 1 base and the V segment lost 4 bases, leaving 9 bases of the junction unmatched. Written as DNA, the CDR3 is TGTGCCAGCAGTTCCCGGACTAGCCTTGGGTCCTACGAGCAGTACTTC. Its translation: CASSSRTSLGSYEQYF.

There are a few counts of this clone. CDR3 residues: CASSPPDGQGRTEAFF. In nucleotides, the CDR3 is TGTGCCAGCAGTCCGCCCGATGGACAGGGGCGCACTGAAGCTTTCTTT. The chain couples TRBV28 to TRBJ1-1, with 9 bases lining up with TRBD1. V lost 5 bases and J lost 4; bases outside the gene matches: 11. CDR1 is MDHEN, CDR2 SYDVKM, per germline. This CDR3 is built from 16 residues. The full variable domain, in which reference TRBV28 and TRBJ1-1 provide the parts outside the CDR3, is DVKVTQSSRYLVKRTGEKVFLECVQDMDHENMFWYRQDPGLGLRLIYFSYDVKMKEKGDIPEGYSVSREKKERFSLILESASTNQTSMYLCASSPPDGQGRTEAFFGQGTRLTVV.

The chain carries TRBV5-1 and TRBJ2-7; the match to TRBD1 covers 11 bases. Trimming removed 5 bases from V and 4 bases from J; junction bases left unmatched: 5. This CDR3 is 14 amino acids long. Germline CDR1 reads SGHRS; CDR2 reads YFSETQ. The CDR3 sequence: CASSIGQGAYEQYF. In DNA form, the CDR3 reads TGCGCCAGCAGTATCGGACAGGGGGCTTACGAGCAGTACTTC.

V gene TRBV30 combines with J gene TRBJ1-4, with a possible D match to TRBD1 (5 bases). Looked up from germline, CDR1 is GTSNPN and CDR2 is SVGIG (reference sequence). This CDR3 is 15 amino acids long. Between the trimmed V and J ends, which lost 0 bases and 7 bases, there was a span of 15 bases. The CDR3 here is CAWSVLGGYGEKLFF. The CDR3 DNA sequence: TGTGCCTGGAGTGTTCTGGGGGGATACGGTGAAAAACTGTTTTTT.

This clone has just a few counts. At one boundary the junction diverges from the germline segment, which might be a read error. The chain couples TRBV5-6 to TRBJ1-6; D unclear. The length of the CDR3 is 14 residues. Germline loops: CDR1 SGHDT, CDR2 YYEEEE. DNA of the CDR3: TGTGCCAGCAGCTTGGTTGGGGTCCTTTCAACCCTCCACTTT. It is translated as CASSLVGVLSTLHF.

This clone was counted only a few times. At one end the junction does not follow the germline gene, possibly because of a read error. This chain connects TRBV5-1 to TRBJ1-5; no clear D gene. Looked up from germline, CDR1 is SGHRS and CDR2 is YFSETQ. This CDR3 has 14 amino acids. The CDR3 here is CASSLGYSNQPQHF. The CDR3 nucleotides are TGCGCGAGCAGCTTAGGGTACAGCAATCAGCCCCAGCATTTT. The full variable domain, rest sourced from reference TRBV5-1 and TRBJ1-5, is KAGVTQTPRYLIKTRGQQVTLSCSPISGHRSVSWYQQTPGQGLQFLFEYFSETQRNKGNFPGRFSGRQFSNSRSEMNVSTLELGDSALYLCASSLGYSNQPQHFGDGTRLSIL.

Here the CDR3 DNA reads TGCGCCAGCAGCCAAGGACTAGGGAGCTACGAGCAGTACTTC. Protein product: CASSQGLGSYEQYF. The chain carries TRBV4-1 and TRBJ2-7, with a possible D match to TRBD2 (6 bases). Trimming pared 1 base from V and 3 bases from J, leaving 10 bases between. Germline V lookup: CDR1 MGHRA, CDR2 YSYEKL. The CDR3 sequence is 14 residues long.

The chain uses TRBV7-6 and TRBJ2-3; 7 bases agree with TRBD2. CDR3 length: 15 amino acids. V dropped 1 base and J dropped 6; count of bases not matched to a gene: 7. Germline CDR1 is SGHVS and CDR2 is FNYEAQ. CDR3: CASSLGAGRADTQYF. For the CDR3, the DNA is TGTGCCAGCAGCTTAGGAGCGGGAAGGGCGGATACGCAGTATTTT.

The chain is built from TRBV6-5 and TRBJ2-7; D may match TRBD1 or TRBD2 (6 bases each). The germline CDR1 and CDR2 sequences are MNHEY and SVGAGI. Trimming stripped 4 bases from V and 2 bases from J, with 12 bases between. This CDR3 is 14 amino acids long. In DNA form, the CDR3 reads TGTGCCAGCAGTTGGGGGGCGGAAACCTACGAGCAGTACTTC. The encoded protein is CASSWGAETYEQYF.

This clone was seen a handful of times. The CDR3: CASSPPHPGCVGIYEQYF. CDR3 sequence (DNA): TGTGCCAGCTCACCCCCCCACCCAGGCTGTGTGGGTATCTACGAGCAGTACTTC. The chain employs TRBV18 and TRBJ2-7, with D uncertain. Germline CDR1 is KGHSH and CDR2 is LQKENI. Trimming pared 3 bases from V and 3 bases from J, leaving 24 bases between. CDR3 length equals 18 residues. Full variable domain (remainder filled in from reference TRBV18 and TRBJ2-7): NAGVMQNPRHLVRRRGQEARLRCSPMKGHSHVYWYRQLPEEGLKFMVYLQKENIIDESGMPKERFSAEFPKEGPSILRIQQVVRGDSAAYFCASSPPHPGCVGIYEQYFGPGTRLTVT.

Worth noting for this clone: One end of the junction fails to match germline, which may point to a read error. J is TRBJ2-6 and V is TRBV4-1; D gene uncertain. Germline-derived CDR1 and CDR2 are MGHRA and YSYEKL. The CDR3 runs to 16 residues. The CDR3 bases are TGTGCCAGCAGCCAAGGGCCGTACTCTGGGGCCAACGTCCTGACTTTC. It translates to CASSQGPYSGANVLTF.

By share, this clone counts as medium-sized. CDR3 nucleotide sequence: TGTGCCAGCAGCTCTGACAGCCAAGAGACCCAGTACTTC. This gives the protein CASSSDSQETQYF. V and J are TRBV9 and TRBJ2-5; TRBD1 might be the D (5 bases). The CDR3 loop spans 13 amino acids. Trimming stripped 4 bases from V and 1 base from J, with 8 bases between. Germline lookup yields CDR1 SGDLS and CDR2 YYNGEE.

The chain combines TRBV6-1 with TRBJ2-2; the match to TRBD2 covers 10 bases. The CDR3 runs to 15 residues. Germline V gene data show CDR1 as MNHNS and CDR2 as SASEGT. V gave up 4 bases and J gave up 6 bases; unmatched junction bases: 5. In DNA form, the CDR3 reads TGTGCCAGCAGTGTAGCTAGCGGGAGACCCGGGGAGCTGTTTTTT. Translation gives CASSVASGRPGELFF.

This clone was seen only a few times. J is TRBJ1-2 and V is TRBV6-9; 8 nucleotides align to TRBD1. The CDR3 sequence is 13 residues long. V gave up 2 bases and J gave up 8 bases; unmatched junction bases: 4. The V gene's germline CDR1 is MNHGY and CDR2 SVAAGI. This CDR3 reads CASSYGTGGGYTF. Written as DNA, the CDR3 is TGTGCCAGCAGTTATGGGACAGGAGGGGGCTACACCTTC.

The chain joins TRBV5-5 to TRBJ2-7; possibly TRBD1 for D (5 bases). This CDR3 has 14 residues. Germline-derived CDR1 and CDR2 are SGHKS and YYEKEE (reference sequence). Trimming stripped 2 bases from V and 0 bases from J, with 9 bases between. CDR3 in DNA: TGTGCCAGCAGCTTTGGGGCCAGCTCCTACGAGCAGTACTTC. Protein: CASSFGASSYEQYF.

The CDR3 coding sequence is TGTGCCAGCACCGACTGGGCGGGGTACAATGAGCAGTTCTTC. Protein sequence: CASTDWAGYNEQFF. The chain has TRBV6-6 and TRBJ2-1; tentative D call: TRBD2 (6 bases). This CDR3 region has 14 residues. V was cut by 7 bases and J by 4 bases, with 14 bases left in between. Per the germline V gene, CDR1 is MNHNY and CDR2 is SVGAGI (reference sequence).

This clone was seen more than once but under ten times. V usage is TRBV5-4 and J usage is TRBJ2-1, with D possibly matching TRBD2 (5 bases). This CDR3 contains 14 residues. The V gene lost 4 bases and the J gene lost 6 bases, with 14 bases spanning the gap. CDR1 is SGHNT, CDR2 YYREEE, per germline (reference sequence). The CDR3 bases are TGTGCCAGCAGCCAAGAGGGCGTAGCCAATGAGCAGTTCTTC. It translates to CASSQEGVANEQFF.